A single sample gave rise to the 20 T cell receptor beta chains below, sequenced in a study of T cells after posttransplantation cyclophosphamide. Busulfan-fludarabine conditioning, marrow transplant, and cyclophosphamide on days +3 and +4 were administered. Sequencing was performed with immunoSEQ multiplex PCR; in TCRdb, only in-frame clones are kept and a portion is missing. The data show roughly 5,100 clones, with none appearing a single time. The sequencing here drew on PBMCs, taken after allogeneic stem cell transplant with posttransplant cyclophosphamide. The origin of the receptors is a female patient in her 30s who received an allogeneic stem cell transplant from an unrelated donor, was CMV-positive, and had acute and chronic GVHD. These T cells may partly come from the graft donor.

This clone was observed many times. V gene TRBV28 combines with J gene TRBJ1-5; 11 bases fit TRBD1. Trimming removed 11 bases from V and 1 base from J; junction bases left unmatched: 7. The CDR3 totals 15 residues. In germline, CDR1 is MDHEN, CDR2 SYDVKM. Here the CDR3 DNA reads TGTGCCTCCGGGACAGGGGGATTGAGCAATCAGCCCCAGCATTTT. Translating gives CASGTGGLSNQPQHF.

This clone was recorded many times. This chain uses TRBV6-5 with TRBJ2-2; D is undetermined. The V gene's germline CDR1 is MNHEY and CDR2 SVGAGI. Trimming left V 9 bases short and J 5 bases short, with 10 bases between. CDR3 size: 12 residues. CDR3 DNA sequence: TGTGCCAGTCGATTCAGGACCGGGGAGCTGTTTTTT. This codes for CASRFRTGELFF.

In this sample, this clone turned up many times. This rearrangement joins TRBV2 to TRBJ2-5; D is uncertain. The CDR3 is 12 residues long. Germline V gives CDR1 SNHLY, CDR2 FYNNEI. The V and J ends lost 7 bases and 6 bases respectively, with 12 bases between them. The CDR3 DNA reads TGTGCCAGCACGGAGCGAGGAAAGACCCAGTACTTC. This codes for CASTERGKTQYF.

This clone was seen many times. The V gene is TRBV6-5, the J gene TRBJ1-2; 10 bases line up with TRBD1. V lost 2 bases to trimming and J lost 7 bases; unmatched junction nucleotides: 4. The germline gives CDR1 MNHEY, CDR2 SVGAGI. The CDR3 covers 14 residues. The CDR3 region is CASSYGGQGSGYTF. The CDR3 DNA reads TGTGCCAGCAGTTACGGGGGACAGGGGAGTGGCTACACCTTC.

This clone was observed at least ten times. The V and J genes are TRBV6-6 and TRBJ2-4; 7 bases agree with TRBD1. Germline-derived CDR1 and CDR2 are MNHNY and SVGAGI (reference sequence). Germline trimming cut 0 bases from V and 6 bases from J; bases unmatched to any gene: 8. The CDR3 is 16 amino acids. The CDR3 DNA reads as TGTGCCAGCAGTTACTCTGGGCCCTCAGGGGGAAACATTCAGTACTTC. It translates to CASSYSGPSGGNIQYF.

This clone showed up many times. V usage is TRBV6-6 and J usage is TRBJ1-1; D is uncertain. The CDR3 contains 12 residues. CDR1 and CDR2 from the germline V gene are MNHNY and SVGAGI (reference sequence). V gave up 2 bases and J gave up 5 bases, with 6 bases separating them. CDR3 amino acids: CASSYGETEAFF. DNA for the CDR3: TGTGCCAGCAGTTACGGAGAAACTGAAGCTTTCTTT.

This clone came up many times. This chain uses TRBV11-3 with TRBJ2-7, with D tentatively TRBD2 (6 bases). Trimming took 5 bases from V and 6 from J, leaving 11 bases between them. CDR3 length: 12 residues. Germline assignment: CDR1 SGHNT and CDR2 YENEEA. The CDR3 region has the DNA TGTGCCAGCAGCCCCCCCGGGGGCGAGCAGTACTTC. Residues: CASSPPGGEQYF.

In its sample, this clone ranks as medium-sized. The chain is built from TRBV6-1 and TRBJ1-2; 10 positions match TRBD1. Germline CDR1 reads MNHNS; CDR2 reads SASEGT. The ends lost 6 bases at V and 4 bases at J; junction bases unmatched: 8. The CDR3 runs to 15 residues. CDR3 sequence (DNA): TGTGCCAGCAGCTTCAAGGACAGGGGGATCTATGGCTACACCTTC. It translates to CASSFKDRGIYGYTF.

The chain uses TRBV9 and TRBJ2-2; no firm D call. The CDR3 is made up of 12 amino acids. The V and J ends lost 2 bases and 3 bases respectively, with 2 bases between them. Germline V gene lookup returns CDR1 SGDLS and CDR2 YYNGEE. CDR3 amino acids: CASSVDTGELFF. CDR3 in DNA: TGTGCCAGCAGCGTCGACACCGGGGAGCTGTTTTTT.

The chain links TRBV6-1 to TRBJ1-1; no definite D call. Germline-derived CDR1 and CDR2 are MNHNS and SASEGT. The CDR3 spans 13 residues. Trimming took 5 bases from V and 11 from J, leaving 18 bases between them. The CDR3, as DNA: TGTGCCAGCAGTCCCCACTACCCAAAGCGGGCTTTCTTT. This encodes CASSPHYPKRAFF.

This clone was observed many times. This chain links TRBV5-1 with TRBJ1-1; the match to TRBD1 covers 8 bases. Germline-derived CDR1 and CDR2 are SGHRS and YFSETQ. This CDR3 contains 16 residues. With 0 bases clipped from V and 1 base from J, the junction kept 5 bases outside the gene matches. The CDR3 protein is CASSLAQGAQNTEAFF. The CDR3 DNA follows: TGCGCCAGCAGCTTGGCTCAGGGGGCGCAGAACACTGAAGCTTTCTTT.

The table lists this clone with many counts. The CDR3 DNA sequence: TGTGCCAGCAGCCGGTCGGTGGAGCCCTGGCAGCCCCAGCATTTT. It specifies CASSRSVEPWQPQHF. The chain is built from TRBV2 and TRBJ1-5; D unresolved. The V end lost 6 bases, the J end lost 7 bases, and 19 bases lay between the germline ends. Germline V gene lookup returns CDR1 SNHLY and CDR2 FYNNEI. This CDR3 spans 15 amino acids.

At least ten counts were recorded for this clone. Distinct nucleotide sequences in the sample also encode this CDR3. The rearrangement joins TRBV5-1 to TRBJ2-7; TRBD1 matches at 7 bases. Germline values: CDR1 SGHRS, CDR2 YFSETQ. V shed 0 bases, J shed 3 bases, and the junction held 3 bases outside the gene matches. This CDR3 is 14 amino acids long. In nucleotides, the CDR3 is TGCGCCAGCAGCTTGGGGACAGGCTTCTACGAGCAGTACTTC. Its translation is CASSLGTGFYEQYF.

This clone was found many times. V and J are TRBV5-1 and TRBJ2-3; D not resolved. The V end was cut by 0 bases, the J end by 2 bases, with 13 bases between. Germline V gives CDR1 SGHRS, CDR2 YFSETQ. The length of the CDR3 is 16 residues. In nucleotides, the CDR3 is TGCGCCAGCAGCTTGGCTAGTGGAACACACACAGATACGCAGTATTTT. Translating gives CASSLASGTHTDTQYF.

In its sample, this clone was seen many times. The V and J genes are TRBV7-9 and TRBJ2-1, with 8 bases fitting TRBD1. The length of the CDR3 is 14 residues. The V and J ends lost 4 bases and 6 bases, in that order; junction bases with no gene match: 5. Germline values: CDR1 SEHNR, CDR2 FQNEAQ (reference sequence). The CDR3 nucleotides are TGTGCCAGCAGCTCGGGACAGGTGGGCAATGAGCAGTTCTTC. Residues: CASSSGQVGNEQFF.

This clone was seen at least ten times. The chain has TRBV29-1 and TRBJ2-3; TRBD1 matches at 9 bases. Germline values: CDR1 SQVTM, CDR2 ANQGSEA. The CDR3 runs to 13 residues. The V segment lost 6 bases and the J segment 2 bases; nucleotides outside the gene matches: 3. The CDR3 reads CSVGTGFTDTQYF. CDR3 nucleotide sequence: TGCAGCGTCGGGACAGGGTTCACAGATACGCAGTATTTT.

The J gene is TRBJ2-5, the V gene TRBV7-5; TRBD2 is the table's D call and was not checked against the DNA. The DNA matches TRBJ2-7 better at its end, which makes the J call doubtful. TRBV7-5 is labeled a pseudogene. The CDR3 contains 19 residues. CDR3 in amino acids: CARTEKSLPLAGEEYEQYF. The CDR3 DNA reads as TGTGCCAGAACCGAGAAGTCCCTACCCCTAGCGGGAGAAGAGTACGAGCAGTACTTC.

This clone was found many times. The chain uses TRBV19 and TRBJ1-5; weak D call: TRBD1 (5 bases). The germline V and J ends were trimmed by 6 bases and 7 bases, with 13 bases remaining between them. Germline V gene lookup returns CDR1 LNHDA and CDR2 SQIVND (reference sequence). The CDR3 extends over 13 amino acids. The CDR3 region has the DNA TGTGCCAGTAGCTTTGACAGATCCCAGCCCCAGCATTTT. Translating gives CASSFDRSQPQHF.

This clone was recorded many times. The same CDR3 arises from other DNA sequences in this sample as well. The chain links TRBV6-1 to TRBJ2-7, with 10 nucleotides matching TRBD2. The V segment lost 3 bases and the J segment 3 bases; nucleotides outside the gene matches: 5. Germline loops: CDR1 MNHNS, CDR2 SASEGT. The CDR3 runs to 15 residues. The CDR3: CASSESAGGVYEQYF. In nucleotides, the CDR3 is TGTGCCAGCAGTGAGTCAGCGGGAGGGGTCTACGAGCAGTACTTC.

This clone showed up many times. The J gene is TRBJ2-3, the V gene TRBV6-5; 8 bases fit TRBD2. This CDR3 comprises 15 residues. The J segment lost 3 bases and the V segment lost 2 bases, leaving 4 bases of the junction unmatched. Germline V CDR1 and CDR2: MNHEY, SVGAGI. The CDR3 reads CASSYRGLATDTQYF. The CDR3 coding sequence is TGTGCCAGCAGTTACCGCGGACTAGCAACAGATACGCAGTATTTT.